This TCR beta chain emerged from a study of blood T cell repertoires in COVID-19. Study details: Sources were T cells, B-cell-depleted T cells, or PBMCs; the material itself was cDNA or gDNA.

Original processing notes: Nucleated cell number was recorded as an estimate derived from reference gene primer amplification. Measured with immunoSEQ multiplex PCR; TCRdb has only the in-frame clones, and not every one. The DNA gave D and trimming, while V, J and clone size come from that table. The table records roughly 200,000 clones, 80% to 85% of them present only once. Concerning this clone: In the same sample, other DNA sequences code for this CDR3.

With 4 bases removed from V and 3 bases from J, the gap between germline ends came to 8 bases. Per germline, CDR1 SQVTM and CDR2 ANQGSEA. This CDR3 comprises 12 residues. This chain uses TRBV29-1 with TRBJ2-3; D is ambiguous. The sequenced material came from peripheral blood. The receptor comes from a man aged 45-65 years with active or convalescent COVID-19. The CDR3 loop reads CSVAPSTDTQYF. The CDR3 DNA reads as TGCAGCGTTGCCCCCAGTACAGATACGCAGTATTTT.